The 27 T cell receptor beta chains listed next were all sequenced from one sample in a study of radiotherapy plus CTLA-4 blockade in lung cancer. Produced via immunoSEQ multiplex PCR; TCRdb's table is partial and in-frame only. The sample shows 70,000 to 90,000 clones, about 88% of them seen only once. Sequencing was performed on peripheral blood, taken from a patient treated with radiotherapy plus ipilimumab. The source of these receptors is a human donor with non-small cell lung cancer who had stable disease on radiotherapy plus ipilimumab.

The chain carries TRBV7-6 and TRBJ2-3; 8 positions match TRBD1. The ends lost 5 bases at V and 7 bases at J; junction bases unmatched: 11. The CDR3 covers 15 residues. From germline, CDR1 is SGHVS and CDR2 FNYEAQ. CDR3 DNA sequence: TGTGCCAGCAGCCACGGACAGGGCCCCATAAATACGCAGTATTTT. Encoded protein: CASSHGQGPINTQYF.

The chain employs TRBV25-1 and TRBJ1-4; D is perhaps TRBD1 (5 bases). V dropped 0 bases and J dropped 3 bases, with 8 bases sitting between them. Germline CDR1 is MGHDK and CDR2 is SYGVNS. CDR3 length: 15 residues. The CDR3 DNA reads as TGTGCCAGCAGTGAATATCGGGGGGCTAATGAAAAACTGTTTTTT. Residues: CASSEYRGANEKLFF. Full variable domain (rest looked up from reference TRBV25-1 and TRBJ1-4): EADIYQTPRYLVIGTGKKITLECSQTMGHDKMYWYQQDPGMELHLIHYSYGVNSTEKGDLSSESTVSRIRTEHFPLTLESARPSHTSQYLCASSEYRGANEKLFFGSGTQLSVL.

This clone was detected only once. The V call is TRBV7-8, the J call TRBJ1-1; a possible D gene is TRBD1 (5 bases). Germline V lookup: CDR1 SGHVS, CDR2 FQNEAQ. Between the trimmed V and J ends, which lost 2 bases and 5 bases, there was a span of 12 bases. The length of the CDR3 is 14 residues. The CDR3 spells CASSLKAGRTEAFF. The CDR3 coding sequence is TGTGCCAGCAGCTTAAAGGCAGGGAGGACTGAAGCTTTCTTT.

This rearrangement joins TRBV11-2 to TRBJ2-3; weak D call: TRBD2 (5 bases). V lost 3 bases and J lost 0, with 10 bases in between. Germline V gene sequence: CDR1 SGHAT, CDR2 FQNNGV. The CDR3 consists of 15 residues. This CDR3 is CASSLLLASTDTQYF. The CDR3 region has the DNA TGTGCCAGCAGCTTGTTGCTAGCAAGCACAGATACGCAGTATTTT.

Here the CDR3 reads CASSLGTSGRAWGETQYF. In nucleotides, the CDR3 is TGTGCCAGCAGCTTGGGGACTAGCGGGAGGGCCTGGGGAGAGACCCAGTACTTC. The chain recombines TRBV5-6 with TRBJ2-5, with 15 bases aligning to TRBD2. The germline V gene encodes CDR1 SGHDT and CDR2 YYEEEE. The CDR3 consists of 18 residues. The V segment lost 0 bases and the J segment 4 bases; nucleotides outside the gene matches: 7.

The chain links TRBV7-2 to TRBJ2-7; D tentatively reads TRBD1 or TRBD2 (5 bases each). Trimming stripped 4 bases from V and 4 bases from J, with 14 bases between. Germline CDR1 and CDR2: SGHTA and FQGNSA. This CDR3 is 14 amino acids long. The CDR3 loop reads CASSSSGPTYEQYF. Here the CDR3 DNA reads TGTGCCAGCAGCTCGTCGGGACCGACATACGAGCAGTACTTC.

CDR3 region: CSAKTGSLPGAFF. CDR3 bases: TGCAGCGCAAAGACAGGCTCCCTACCCGGAGCTTTCTTT. This chain connects TRBV29-1 to TRBJ1-1, with a possible D match to TRBD1 (6 bases). The CDR3 loop spans 13 amino acids. Germline V gives CDR1 SQVTM, CDR2 ANQGSEA. V gave up 7 bases and J gave up 10 bases, with 22 bases separating them.

The chain recombines TRBV4-2 with TRBJ1-2, with D possibly matching TRBD1 (5 bases). This CDR3 region has 14 residues. Trimming took off 0 bases at V and 6 bases at J, with 11 bases between the two ends. CDR1 is LGHNA and CDR2 is YNFKEQ in the germline V gene. The CDR3 DNA is TGTGCCAGCAGCCAAGATCAGGGTGCTGATGGCTACACCTTC. This encodes CASSQDQGADGYTF.

The genes are TRBV28 and TRBJ2-1, with a weak D call TRBD1 (5 bases). V dropped 5 bases and J dropped 4 bases, with 9 bases sitting between them. Germline values: CDR1 MDHEN, CDR2 SYDVKM. There are 13 residues in the CDR3. The DNA of the CDR3 is TGTGCCAGCAGTCCCCGACAGTACAATGAGCAGTTCTTC. Amino acids: CASSPRQYNEQFF.

A note on this clone: The junction differs from germline at one of its ends, possibly a read error. This chain links TRBV6-5 with TRBJ2-7; either TRBD1 or TRBD2 may fit D (6 bases each). This CDR3 spans 12 amino acids. CDR1 and CDR2 from the germline V gene are MNHEY and SVGAGI. CDR3 DNA sequence: TGTGCCAGCACCCTCGGCGGGACAACTGGCAGTTTC. It yields the protein CASTLGGTTGSF.

The chain links TRBV10-1 to TRBJ2-5; D not certain. V gave up 4 bases and J gave up 1 base, with 7 bases separating them. The CDR3 consists of 13 residues. Germline CDR1 reads WNHNN; CDR2 reads SYGVQD (reference sequence). In DNA form, the CDR3 reads TGCGCCAGCAGTGCCGGGCTCCAAGAGACCCAGTACTTC. It encodes CASSAGLQETQYF.

The gene calls are TRBV5-1 and TRBJ2-7, with TRBD1 matching 8 bases. Losses at the gene ends were 1 base for V and 5 bases for J; bases not matched to a gene: 17. Germline V gene data show CDR1 as SGHRS and CDR2 as YFSETQ. The length of the CDR3 is 18 residues. The CDR3 sequence is CASSLNTGGRRALDEQYF. CDR3 in DNA: TGCGCCAGCAGCTTGAATACAGGGGGAAGGAGGGCCCTCGACGAGCAGTACTTC.

The chain joins TRBV2 to TRBJ2-2, with D perhaps matching TRBD2 (5 bases). CDR1 SNHLY and CDR2 FYNNEI come from the germline V gene. This CDR3 has 19 amino acids. The V end was cut by 8 bases, the J end by 2 bases, with 27 bases between. The CDR3 coding sequence is TGTGCCAGCTACGAAAAGACTCGGGGTAGCCTGTATAACACCGGGGAGCTGTTTTTT. Protein: CASYEKTRGSLYNTGELFF. Full variable domain (rest looked up from reference TRBV2 and TRBJ2-2): EPEVTQTPSHQVTQMGQEVILRCVPISNHLYFYWYRQILGQKVEFLVSFYNNEISEKSEIFDDQFSVERPDGSNFTLKIRSTKLEDSAMYFCASYEKTRGSLYNTGELFFGEGSRLTVL.

This clone was detected once. CDR3 bases: TGTGCCAGCAGCGTAGATACAGATACGCAGTATTTT. Amino acids: CASSVDTDTQYF. V gene TRBV9 combines with J gene TRBJ2-3; unclear D gene. From germline, CDR1 is SGDLS and CDR2 YYNGEE. This CDR3 is 12 amino acids long. Trimming shortened V by 0 bases and J by 3 bases, and 2 bases separated the two germline ends. The full variable domain, in which reference TRBV9 and TRBJ2-3 provide the parts outside the CDR3, is DSGVTQTPKHLITATGQRVTLRCSPRSGDLSVYWYQQSLDQGLQFLIQYYNGEERAKGNILERFSAQQFPDLHSELNLSSLELGDSALYFCASSVDTDTQYFGPGTRLTVL.

The rearrangement joins TRBV6-5 to TRBJ2-2, with no clear D. The CDR3 has 11 residues. The germline V gene has CDR1 MNHEY and CDR2 SVGAGI. The V and J ends lost 4 bases and 6 bases respectively, with 3 bases between them. CDR3 protein: CASSSPGELFF. CDR3 bases: TGTGCCAGCAGTTCTCCCGGGGAGCTGTTTTTT.

V usage is TRBV18 and J usage is TRBJ2-5, with 7 bases aligning to TRBD1. Germline V lookup: CDR1 KGHSH, CDR2 LQKENI. The J segment lost 1 base and the V segment lost 0 bases, leaving 14 bases of the junction unmatched. The CDR3 is made up of 19 amino acids. In nucleotides, the CDR3 is TGTGCCAGCTCACCACCAATTAATCAGACAGGGATCGTCCAAGAGACCCAGTACTTC. This codes for CASSPPINQTGIVQETQYF.

CDR3 bases: TGTGCCAGTAGTATCTCGATCACCCAGGGTTGGGAAAAACTGTTTTTT. Translating gives CASSISITQGWEKLFF. The chain employs TRBV19 and TRBJ1-4; a weak D match, TRBD1 (5 bases). CDR1 is LNHDA and CDR2 is SQIVND in the germline V gene (reference sequence). V lost 3 bases and J 8 bases, leaving 19 bases between the germline ends. The CDR3 is 16 residues long.

The chain uses TRBV7-9 and TRBJ2-2; tentatively, D is TRBD2 (6 bases). V was shortened by 5 bases and J by 7 bases, with 8 bases between the two germline ends. Germline V gives CDR1 SEHNR, CDR2 FQNEAQ (reference sequence). The CDR3 is 12 amino acids. The chain's CDR3 is CASSQRVGELFF. In nucleotides, the CDR3 is TGTGCCAGCAGCCAGCGGGTCGGGGAGCTGTTTTTT.

This clone was found a few times. The gene calls are TRBV6-4 and TRBJ1-6; D remains ambiguous. V lost 0 bases and J lost 10, with 7 bases in between. This CDR3 has 13 residues. CDR1 and CDR2 (germline): MRHNA, SNTAGT. CDR3 protein: CASSDSINSPLHF. Here the CDR3 DNA reads TGTGCCAGCAGTGACTCGATCAACTCACCCCTCCACTTT.

The chain employs TRBV29-1 and TRBJ2-5; 11 bases align to TRBD1. The junction had 6 bases not matched to a gene; V was cut back by 7 bases and J by 5 bases. This CDR3 is 13 amino acids long. Per germline, CDR1 SQVTM and CDR2 ANQGSEA. This CDR3 reads CSGTGGAGETQYF. The CDR3 bases are TGCAGCGGGACAGGGGGCGCAGGGGAGACCCAGTACTTC.

This chain links TRBV13 with TRBJ2-3; 12 bases map to TRBD1. Trimming cost V 8 bases and J 7 bases; bases outside gene matches: 7. Germline values: CDR1 PRHDT, CDR2 FYEKMQ (reference sequence). The CDR3 loop spans 14 amino acids. This CDR3 reads CASGGQGAQNTQYF. CDR3 coding DNA: TGTGCCAGCGGGGGACAGGGGGCGCAAAATACGCAGTATTTT.

The rearrangement uses TRBV7-9 and TRBJ1-4; 9 bases are a match to TRBD1. CDR1 and CDR2 from the germline V gene are SEHNR and FQNEAQ (reference sequence). This CDR3 spans 16 amino acids. Losses at the gene ends were 4 bases for V and 1 base for J; bases not matched to a gene: 4. CDR3 in DNA: TGTGCCAGCAGCTGGAGGACAGGGGAAACTAATGAAAAACTGTTTTTT. Its protein product is CASSWRTGETNEKLFF. Complete variable domain (other parts from reference TRBV7-9 and TRBJ1-4): DTGVSQNPRHKITKRGQNVTFRCDPISEHNRLYWYRQTLGQGPEFLTYFQNEAQLEKSRLLSDRFSAERPKGSFSTLEIQRTEQGDSAMYLCASSWRTGETNEKLFFGSGTQLSVL.

This sequence joins TRBV28 and TRBJ1-1; D remains unclear. Germline CDR1 MDHEN, CDR2 SYDVKM. Trimming removed 8 bases from V and 5 bases from J, with 18 bases in between. There are 14 residues in the CDR3. CDR3 sequence: CASRADAGGTEAFF. In DNA, the CDR3 is TGTGCCAGCCGGGCGGACGCGGGTGGAACTGAAGCTTTCTTT. Drawing the rest from reference TRBV28 and TRBJ1-1, the complete variable domain is DVKVTQSSRYLVKRTGEKVFLECVQDMDHENMFWYRQDPGLGLRLIYFSYDVKMKEKGDIPEGYSVSREKKERFSLILESASTNQTSMYLCASRADAGGTEAFFGQGTRLTVV.

The rearrangement links TRBV9 to TRBJ2-2, with D uncertain. There are 16 residues in the CDR3. V was pared by 0 bases and J by 4 bases, with 13 bases between. The germline CDR1 and CDR2 sequences are SGDLS and YYNGEE. CDR3 DNA sequence: TGTGCCAGCAGCGTAGGGTTGAGTTGGAGCACCGGGGAGCTGTTTTTT. Translating it yields CASSVGLSWSTGELFF.

In DNA, the CDR3 is TGTGCCAGCAGCCTCGGGACTTTTCAAGAGACCCAGTACTTC. This encodes CASSLGTFQETQYF. The chain joins TRBV11-2 to TRBJ2-5; TRBD2 might be the D (6 bases). Trimming stripped 5 bases from V and 2 bases from J, with 12 bases between. Germline lookup yields CDR1 SGHAT and CDR2 FQNNGV. The CDR3 is made up of 14 amino acids.

The gene calls are TRBV28 and TRBJ2-2; TRBD1 matches 7 bases. The V and J ends lost 6 bases and 6 bases, in that order; junction bases with no gene match: 1. There are 12 residues in the CDR3. CDR1 and CDR2 from the germline V gene are MDHEN and SYDVKM. The CDR3 spells CASRQGSGELFF. The CDR3 DNA is TGTGCCAGCAGACAGGGGTCCGGGGAGCTGTTTTTT. The variable domain in full, with the rest retrieved from reference TRBV28 and TRBJ2-2, is DVKVTQSSRYLVKRTGEKVFLECVQDMDHENMFWYRQDPGLGLRLIYFSYDVKMKEKGDIPEGYSVSREKKERFSLILESASTNQTSMYLCASRQGSGELFFGEGSRLTVL.

This rearrangement joins TRBV6-5 to TRBJ1-4; D ambiguous. The germline V and J ends were trimmed by 4 bases and 4 bases, with 13 bases remaining between them. CDR1 is MNHEY, CDR2 SVGAGI, per germline. The CDR3 is made up of 15 amino acids. Here the CDR3 reads CASSSRRRNNEKLFF. CDR3 nucleotide sequence: TGTGCCAGCAGTTCTCGTAGAAGAAATAATGAAAAACTGTTTTTT.